This TCR beta chain was identified in a study of blood T cell repertoires in COVID-19. As for the study in general: PBMCs, B-cell-depleted T cells, or T cells were the source of the cDNA or gDNA that made up the material.

Using immunoSEQ multiplex PCR, the repertoire was profiled, and TCRdb retains in-frame clones only, with some absent. The repertoire consists of under 55,000 clones, with over 70% occurring once and the leading ten covering more than 2%. This CDR3 has 16 residues. Per germline, CDR1 SGHKS and CDR2 YYEKEE (reference sequence). Trimming stripped 0 bases from V and 1 base from J, with 11 bases between. This sequence joins TRBV5-5 and TRBJ1-3, with D possibly TRBD1 on 5 matching bases. This TCR derives from a woman of 80 years or more with COVID-19, enrolled during active disease. Source material: peripheral blood. In DNA form, the CDR3 reads TGTGCCAGCAGCTTGGTGGGGCGACCGTCTGGAAACACCATATATTTT. This translates into CASSLVGRPSGNTIYF.